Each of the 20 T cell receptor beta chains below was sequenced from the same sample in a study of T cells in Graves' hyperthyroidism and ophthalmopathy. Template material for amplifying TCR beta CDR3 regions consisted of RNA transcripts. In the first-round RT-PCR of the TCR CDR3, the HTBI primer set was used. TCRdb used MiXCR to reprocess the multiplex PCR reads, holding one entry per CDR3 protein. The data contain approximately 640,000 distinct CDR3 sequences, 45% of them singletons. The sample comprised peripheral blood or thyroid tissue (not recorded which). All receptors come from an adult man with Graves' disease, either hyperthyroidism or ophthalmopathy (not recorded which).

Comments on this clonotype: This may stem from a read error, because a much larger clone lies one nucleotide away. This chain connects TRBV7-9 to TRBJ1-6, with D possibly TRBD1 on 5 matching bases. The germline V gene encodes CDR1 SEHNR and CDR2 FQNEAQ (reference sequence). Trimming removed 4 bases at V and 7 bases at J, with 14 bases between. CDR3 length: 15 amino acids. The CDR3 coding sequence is TGTGCCAGCAGCTCAGTCCGGGGCCCAAATTCACCCCTCCACTTT. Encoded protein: CASSSVRGPNSPLHF.

The CDR3 DNA follows: TGTGCCACCAGTGATTTGCACGCGGGGGCTCGAGAGACCCAGTACTTC. Its protein is CATSDLHAGARETQYF. The V gene is TRBV24-1, the J gene TRBJ2-5; perhaps TRBD2 as D (7 bases). Germline assignment: CDR1 KGHDR and CDR2 SFDVKD. The V end was cut by 0 bases, the J end by 4 bases, with 14 bases between. CDR3 length equals 16 residues.

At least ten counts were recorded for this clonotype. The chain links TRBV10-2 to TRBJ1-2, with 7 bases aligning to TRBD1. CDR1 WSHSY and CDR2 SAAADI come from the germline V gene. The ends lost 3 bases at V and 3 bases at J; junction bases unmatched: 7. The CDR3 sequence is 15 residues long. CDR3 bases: TGCGCCAGCAGTGAATCGACAGGGCGATACTATGGCTACACCTTC. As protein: CASSESTGRYYGYTF.

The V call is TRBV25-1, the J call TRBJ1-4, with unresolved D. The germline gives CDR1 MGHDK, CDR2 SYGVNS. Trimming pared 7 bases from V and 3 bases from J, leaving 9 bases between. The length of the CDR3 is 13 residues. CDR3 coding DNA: TGTGCCAGCACCGGCCTCCCTAATGAAAAACTGTTTTTT. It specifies CASTGLPNEKLFF. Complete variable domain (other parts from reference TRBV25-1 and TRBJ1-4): EADIYQTPRYLVIGTGKKITLECSQTMGHDKMYWYQQDPGMELHLIHYSYGVNSTEKGDLSSESTVSRIRTEHFPLTLESARPSHTSQYLCASTGLPNEKLFFGSGTQLSVL.

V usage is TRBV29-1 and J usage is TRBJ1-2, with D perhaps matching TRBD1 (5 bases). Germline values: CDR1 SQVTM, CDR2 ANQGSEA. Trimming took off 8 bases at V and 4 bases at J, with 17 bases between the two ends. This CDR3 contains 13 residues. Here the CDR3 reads CSSDLTGVYGYTF. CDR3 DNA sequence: TGCAGCAGTGATCTAACAGGAGTCTATGGCTACACCTTC.

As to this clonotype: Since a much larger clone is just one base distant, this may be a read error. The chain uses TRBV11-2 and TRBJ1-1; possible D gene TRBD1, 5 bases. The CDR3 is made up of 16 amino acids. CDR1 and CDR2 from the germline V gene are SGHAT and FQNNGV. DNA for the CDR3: TGTGCCAGCGGCTTTTCAGGGATCATGATGAACACTGAAGCTTTCTTT. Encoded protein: CASGFSGIMMNTEAFF.

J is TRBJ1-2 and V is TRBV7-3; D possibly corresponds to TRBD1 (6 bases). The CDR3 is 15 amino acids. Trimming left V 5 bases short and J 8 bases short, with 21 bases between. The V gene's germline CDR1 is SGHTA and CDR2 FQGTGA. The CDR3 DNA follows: TGTGCCAGCAGCCTAATTCCAGGGGAGAGTGGGGGCTACACCTTC. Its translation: CASSLIPGESGGYTF.

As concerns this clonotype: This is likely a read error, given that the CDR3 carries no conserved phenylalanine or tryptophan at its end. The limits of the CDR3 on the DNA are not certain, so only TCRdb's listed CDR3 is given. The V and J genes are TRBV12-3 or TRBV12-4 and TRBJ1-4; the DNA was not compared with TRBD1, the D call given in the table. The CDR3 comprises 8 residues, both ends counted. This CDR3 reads CASSFWDR.

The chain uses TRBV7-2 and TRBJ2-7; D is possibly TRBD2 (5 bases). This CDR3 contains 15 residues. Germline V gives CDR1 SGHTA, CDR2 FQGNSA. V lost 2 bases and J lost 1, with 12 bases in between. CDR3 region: CASSLSRPGSYEQYF. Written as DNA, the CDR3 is TGTGCCAGCAGCTTATCTCGACCGGGGTCCTACGAGCAGTACTTC.

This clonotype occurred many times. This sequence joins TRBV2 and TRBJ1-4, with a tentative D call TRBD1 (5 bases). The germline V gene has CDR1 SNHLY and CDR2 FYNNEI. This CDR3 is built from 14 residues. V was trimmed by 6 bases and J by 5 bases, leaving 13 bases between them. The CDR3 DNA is TGTGCCAGCAGCCGCGTGGGGGTGAATGAAAAACTGTTTTTT. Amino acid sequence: CASSRVGVNEKLFF.

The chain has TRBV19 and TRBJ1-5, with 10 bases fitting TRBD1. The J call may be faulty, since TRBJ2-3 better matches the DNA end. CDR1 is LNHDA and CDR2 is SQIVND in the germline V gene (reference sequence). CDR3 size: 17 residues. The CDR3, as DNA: TGTGCCAGTAGACCGGGACAGGGGCAATGGAGCAATCAGCCCCAGTATTTT. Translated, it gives CASRPGQGQWSNQPQYF.

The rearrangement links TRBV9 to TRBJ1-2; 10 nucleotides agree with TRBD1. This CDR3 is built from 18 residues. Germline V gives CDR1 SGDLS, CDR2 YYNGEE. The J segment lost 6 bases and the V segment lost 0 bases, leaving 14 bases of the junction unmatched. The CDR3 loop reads CASSVDHVRRQGANGYTF. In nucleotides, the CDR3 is TGTGCCAGCAGCGTAGATCACGTGCGGAGACAGGGGGCGAATGGCTACACCTTC.

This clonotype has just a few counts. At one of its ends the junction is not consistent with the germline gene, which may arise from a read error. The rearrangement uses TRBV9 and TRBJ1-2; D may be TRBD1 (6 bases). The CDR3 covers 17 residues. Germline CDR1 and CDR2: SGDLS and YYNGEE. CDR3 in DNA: TGTGCCAGCAGCGGGAGGGACCGGCGCGGGACAAAAGAACAGGTGGCCTTC. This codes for CASSGRDRRGTKEQVAF.

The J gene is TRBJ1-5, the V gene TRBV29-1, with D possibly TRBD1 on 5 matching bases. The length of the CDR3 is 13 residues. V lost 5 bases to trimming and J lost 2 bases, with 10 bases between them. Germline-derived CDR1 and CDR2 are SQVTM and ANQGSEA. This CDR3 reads CSVLGTRNQPQHF. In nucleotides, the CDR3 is TGCAGCGTTCTCGGGACTCGCAATCAGCCCCAGCATTTT.

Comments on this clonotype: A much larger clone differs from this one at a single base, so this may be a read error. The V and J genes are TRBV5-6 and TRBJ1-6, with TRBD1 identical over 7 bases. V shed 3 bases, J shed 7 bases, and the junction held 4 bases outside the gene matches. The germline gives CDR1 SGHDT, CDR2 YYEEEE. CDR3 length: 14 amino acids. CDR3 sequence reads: CASSSQGFNSPLHF. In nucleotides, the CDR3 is TGTGCCAGCAGCTCACAGGGGTTCAATTCACCCCTCCACTTT.

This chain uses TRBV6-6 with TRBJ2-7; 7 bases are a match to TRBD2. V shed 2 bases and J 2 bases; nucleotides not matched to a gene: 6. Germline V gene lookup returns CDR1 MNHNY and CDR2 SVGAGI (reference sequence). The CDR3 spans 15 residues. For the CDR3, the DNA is TGTGCCAGCAGTTACGGGGACGGGAGGACCTACGAGCAGTACTTC. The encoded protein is CASSYGDGRTYEQYF.

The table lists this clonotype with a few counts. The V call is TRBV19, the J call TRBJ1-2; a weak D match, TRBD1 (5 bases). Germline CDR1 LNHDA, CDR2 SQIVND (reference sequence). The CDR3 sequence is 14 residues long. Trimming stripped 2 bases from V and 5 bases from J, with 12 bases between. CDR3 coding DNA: TGTGCCAGTAGTATACGGGGGGAAGTTTATGGCTACACCTTC. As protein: CASSIRGEVYGYTF.

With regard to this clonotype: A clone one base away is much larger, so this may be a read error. This CDR3 is CASSDSLSNQPQHF. CDR3 bases: TGTGCCAGCAGTGACAGTCTTAGCAATCAGCCCCAGCATTTT. This chain joins TRBV12-3 or TRBV12-4 and TRBJ1-5, with D possibly being TRBD1 (5 bases). V lost 5 bases and J 0 bases, leaving 8 bases between the germline ends. There are 14 residues in the CDR3.

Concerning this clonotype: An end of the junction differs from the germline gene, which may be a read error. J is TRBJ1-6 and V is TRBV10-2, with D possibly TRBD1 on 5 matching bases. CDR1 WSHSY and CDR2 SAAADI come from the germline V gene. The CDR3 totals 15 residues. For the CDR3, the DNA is TGTGCCAGCAGTTTATCGCAGGGATTGTATTCACCCCTCCACTTT. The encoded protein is CASSLSQGLYSPLHF.

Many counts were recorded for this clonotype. The CDR3 is CASSSRLAGDGPYEQYF. For the CDR3, the DNA is TGTGCCAGCAGCTCACGACTAGCGGGAGACGGACCCTACGAGCAGTACTTC. The chain combines TRBV7-9 with TRBJ2-7; 12 bases are a match to TRBD2. The CDR3 is 17 residues long. CDR1 is SEHNR, CDR2 FQNEAQ, per germline (reference sequence). The junction had 9 bases not matched to a gene; V was cut back by 4 bases and J by 2 bases.